The clone carrying this T cell receptor (beta chain) showed up just once. This sample was taken from a study of cytomegalovirus exposure and HLA in healthy donors. Use of 60 Vbeta and 13 Jbeta primers characterized the PCR. Assay: immunoSEQ multiplex PCR; the TCRdb copy retains only in-frame clones and omits some. The profile shows 59,000 or so clones, approximately 75% of them singletons. V lost 5 bases to trimming and J lost 4 bases; unmatched junction nucleotides: 12. The CDR3 has 16 amino acids. The V gene's germline CDR1 is SGHAT and CDR2 FQNNGV. This clonotype was sampled from a man younger than 40 in good health and CMV-seropositive. The genes are TRBV11-2 and TRBJ1-1, with 8 bases identical to TRBD1. Sequenced material: PBMCs. CDR3 sequence: CASSKLRGRSGTEAFF. Here the CDR3 DNA reads TGTGCCAGCAGCAAACTCAGGGGGCGATCCGGCACTGAAGCTTTCTTT.